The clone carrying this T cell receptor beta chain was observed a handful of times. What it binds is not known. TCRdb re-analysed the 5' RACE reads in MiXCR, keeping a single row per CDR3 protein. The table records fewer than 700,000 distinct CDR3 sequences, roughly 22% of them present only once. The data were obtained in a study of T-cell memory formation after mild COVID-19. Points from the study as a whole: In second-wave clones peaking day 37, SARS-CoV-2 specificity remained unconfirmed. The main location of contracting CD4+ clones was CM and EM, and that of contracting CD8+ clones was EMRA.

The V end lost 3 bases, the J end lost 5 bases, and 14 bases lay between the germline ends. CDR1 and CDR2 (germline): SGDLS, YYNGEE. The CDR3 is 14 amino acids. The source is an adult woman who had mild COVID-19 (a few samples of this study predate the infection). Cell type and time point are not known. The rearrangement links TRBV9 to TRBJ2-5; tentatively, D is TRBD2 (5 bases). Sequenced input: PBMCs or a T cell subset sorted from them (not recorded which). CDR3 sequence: CASSGGSKGETQYF. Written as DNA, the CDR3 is TGTGCCAGCAGCGGCGGGTCTAAAGGGGAGACCCAGTACTTC. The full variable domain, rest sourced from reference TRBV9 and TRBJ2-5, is DSGVTQTPKHLITATGQRVTLRCSPRSGDLSVYWYQQSLDQGLQFLIQYYNGEERAKGNILERFSAQQFPDLHSELNLSSLELGDSALYFCASSGGSKGETQYFGPGTRLLVL.